This T cell receptor (beta chain) was documented in a study of memory CD4+ T cells and cytomegalovirus serostatus. General study findings and limits: Of approximately 160 reported CMV TCRbeta sequences, about 67 were found in memory CD4+ repertoires.

The protocol was immunoSEQ multiplex PCR, while the TCRdb copy is restricted to in-frame clones and leaves out a portion. This sample yields about 44,000 clones, of which over 60% are seen a single time; approximately 1.9% belongs to the top ten. The sort gate was single viable CD3+CD4+CD8-CD45RO+ cells for memory CD4+ T cells. About this clone: What it recognizes is unknown.

CDR1 SGHRS and CDR2 YFSETQ come from the germline V gene. J lost 3 bases, V lost 7 bases, and 9 bases had no gene match. CDR3 length: 14 amino acids. Sequencing used memory CD4+ T cells from blood. The TCR comes from an adult in good health and CMV-seronegative. The rearrangement joins TRBV5-1 to TRBJ1-1; 7 nucleotides agree with TRBD1. The CDR3 region has the DNA TGCGCCAGCCGCTCAAACCAGGGGGACACTGAAGCTTTCTTT. Translated, it gives CASRSNQGDTEAFF.